Following are 7 T cell receptor beta chains from one sample sequenced in a study of CD8+CD57+ T cells in acquired aplastic anemia (dated by TCRdb to 2016 to 2019). Sequencing used an Illumina HiSeq 2000. Genomic DNA served as template for TCR beta VDJ combination and CDR3 sequence profiling. The public sequencing data were trimmed at Q25 with fastp and processed into clonotypes with MiXCR by TCRdb, which kept only in-frame beta chains. Every entry covers one CDR3 protein and lists the most common genes and DNA from its rows. This sample is represented by 400,000 to 500,000 distinct CDR3 sequences; about two thirds of them were singletons. The ten largest clones add up to less than 4% of the sample. Material for sequencing was sorted CD4+, CD8+, or CD8+CD57+ T cells (not recorded which) from PBMCs. All receptors derive from a human donor in good health, serving as a control.

Of note for this clonotype: One end of the junction does not line up with germline, which may come from a read error. The chain couples TRBV10-2 to TRBJ2-7, with D possibly being TRBD1 or TRBD2 (5 bases each). This CDR3 has 14 residues. CDR1 and CDR2 from the germline V gene are WSHSY and SAAADI. The DNA of the CDR3 is TGCGCCGGGAGTGAGGTGGGGGAAGTCTACGATGAGGCTTTC. Its protein is CAGSEVGEVYDEAF.

The rearrangement uses TRBV9 and TRBJ2-7; the D is unclear. Germline values: CDR1 SGDLS, CDR2 YYNGEE. V was shortened by 4 bases and J by 6 bases, with 14 bases between the two germline ends. The CDR3 has 13 amino acids. The DNA of the CDR3 is TGTGCCAGCAGCCCCTCGGTGGGCTGCGAGCAGTACGTC. Translating gives CASSPSVGCEQYV.

This clonotype occurred many times. The chain joins TRBV7-3 to TRBJ1-1, with 8 bases aligning to TRBD1. Per germline, CDR1 SGHTA and CDR2 FQGTGA. The length of the CDR3 is 15 residues. After removal of 5 bases from V and 1 base from J, the junction contained 6 bases not matched to a gene. The CDR3 DNA reads TGTGCCAGCAGCCCATCGACAGGGGAGAACACTGAAGCTTTCTTT. Its protein is CASSPSTGENTEAFF.

The sample holds many counts of this clonotype. The CDR3, as DNA: TGTGCCAGCAGCTTAATGTCTGGGGCTGGCTACACCTTC. Protein product: CASSLMSGAGYTF. V usage is TRBV11-3 and J usage is TRBJ1-2, with a tentative D call TRBD1 (5 bases). V was trimmed by 2 bases and J by 7 bases, leaving 11 bases between them. Per germline, CDR1 SGHNT and CDR2 YENEEA. The CDR3 is 13 amino acids.

The CDR3 DNA is TGTGCCAGCAGCCAAGGGTTTCGGGAAAAACTGTTTTTT. Encoded protein: CASSQGFREKLFF. The genes are TRBV5-5 and TRBJ1-4; D call uncertain. The CDR3 is made up of 13 amino acids. Looked up from germline, CDR1 is SGHKS and CDR2 is YYEKEE (reference sequence). The ends were cut back, 4 bases at V and 8 bases at J, with 12 bases in the middle.

At least ten counts were recorded for this clonotype. V usage is TRBV5-1 and J usage is TRBJ2-7; a weak D match, TRBD1 (5 bases). The ends were cut back, 0 bases at V and 8 bases at J, with 9 bases in the middle. Germline V gene lookup returns CDR1 SGHRS and CDR2 YFSETQ. This CDR3 contains 12 residues. CDR3 residues: CASSLDRTKQYF. In nucleotides, the CDR3 is TGCGCCAGCAGCTTGGACAGGACCAAGCAGTACTTC.

Many counts were recorded for this clonotype. Here the CDR3 DNA reads TGTGCCTGGAGTGGGGGACAGGGGACGGAGCAGTACTTC. Translated, it gives CAWSGGQGTEQYF. J is TRBJ2-7 and V is TRBV30, with 10 positions matching TRBD1. V was clipped by 1 base and J by 7 bases; unmatched bases: 4. The CDR3 totals 13 residues. From germline, CDR1 is GTSNPN and CDR2 SVGIG (reference sequence).